This passage covers 4 T cell receptor beta chains from one sample sequenced in a study of T-cell memory formation after mild COVID-19. TCRdb recomputed calls from the 5' RACE reads with MiXCR, one row per CDR3 protein. The sample has under 250,000 distinct CDR3 sequences, roughly 27% seen once. Specimen: PBMCs or a T cell subset sorted from them (not recorded which). The receptors originated from an adult woman who had mild COVID-19 (a few samples of this study predate the infection). Cell type and time point are not known.

CDR3 in amino acids: CATSRDLAGGEQYF. The CDR3 DNA is TGTGCCACCAGCAGAGATCTAGCGGGAGGCGAGCAGTACTTC. The V call is TRBV15, the J call TRBJ2-7; 11 nucleotides agree with TRBD2. There are 14 residues in the CDR3. Losses at the gene ends were 0 bases for V and 6 bases for J; bases not matched to a gene: 1. Germline V lookup: CDR1 LNHNV, CDR2 YYDKDF (reference sequence).

V and J are TRBV29-1 and TRBJ2-1, with TRBD1 identical over 9 bases. Germline CDR1 and CDR2: SQVTM and ANQGSEA. This CDR3 spans 16 amino acids. V trimming: 8 bases; J trimming: 0 bases; junction bases outside the gene matches: 11. The CDR3 DNA is TGCAGCTTGACAGGGGGAGAGGGTCCCTCCTACAATGAGCAGTTCTTC. This sequence encodes CSLTGGEGPSYNEQFF.

This clonotype was seen a handful of times. The chain is built from TRBV6-2 or TRBV6-3 and TRBJ1-5, with TRBD1 as a possible D gene (5 bases). The CDR3 length is 16 residues. The V and J ends lost 2 bases and 0 bases respectively, with 11 bases between them. Germline CDR1 reads MNHEY; CDR2 reads SVGEGT. The CDR3 nucleotides read TGTGCCAGCAGTTACCCTGCGGGGGTTAGCAATCAGCCCCAGCATTTT. This sequence encodes CASSYPAGVSNQPQHF.

Worth noting for this clonotype: A much larger clone is a single base away; this may be a read error. The rearrangement links TRBV3-1 to TRBJ2-1; D remains unclear. V was clipped by 4 bases and J by 3 bases, with 4 bases between them. CDR1 and CDR2 from the germline V gene are LGHDT and YNNKEL (reference sequence). There are 12 residues in the CDR3. CDR3 coding DNA: TGTGCCAGCAGCCTCTTCTACAATGAGCAGTTCTTC. It codes for CASSLFYNEQFF.